These 26 T cell receptor beta chains originate from one sample sequenced in a study of cytomegalovirus exposure and HLA in healthy donors. The primer mix had 60 Vbeta and 13 Jbeta primers. Produced via immunoSEQ multiplex PCR; TCRdb's table is partial and in-frame only. The profile shows around 120,000 clones, roughly two thirds of them singletons. Sequencing was done on a sample of PBMCs. All receptors come from a man aged 25-45 years in good health and CMV-seropositive.

This clone turned up a few times. The rearrangement uses TRBV5-1 and TRBJ2-3, with TRBD2 matching 8 bases. The CDR3 spans 16 residues. Trimming at V came to 2 bases and at J to 1 base, leaving 6 bases not matched to a gene. The germline V gene encodes CDR1 SGHRS and CDR2 YFSETQ. The CDR3 loop reads CASSFGSGIGTDTQYF. CDR3 DNA sequence: TGCGCCAGCAGCTTCGGTAGCGGGATCGGCACAGATACGCAGTATTTT.

The J gene is TRBJ2-5, the V gene TRBV11-2; 7 bases are shared with TRBD1. The CDR3 loop spans 13 amino acids. CDR1 and CDR2 (germline): SGHAT, FQNNGV. Trimming cost V 3 bases and J 5 bases; bases outside gene matches: 3. CDR3 region: CASSLTGLETQYF. The CDR3 DNA reads TGTGCCAGCAGCTTGACAGGGCTCGAGACCCAGTACTTC.

The chain carries TRBV6-1 and TRBJ2-1; D is possibly TRBD1 (5 bases). V was shortened by 2 bases and J by 8 bases, with 13 bases between the two germline ends. This CDR3 comprises 14 residues. The germline V gene has CDR1 MNHNS and CDR2 SASEGT. The CDR3 bases are TGTGCCAGCAGTGAACTTCCCAGGGTCCATGAGCAGTTCTTC. Translated: CASSELPRVHEQFF.

The rearrangement uses TRBV6-1 and TRBJ1-4; no clear D gene. Trimming removed 3 bases at V and 7 bases at J, with 18 bases between. There are 16 residues in the CDR3. Germline V CDR1 and CDR2: MNHNS, SASEGT. CDR3 protein: CASSEILGESTEKLFF. Here the CDR3 DNA reads TGTGCCAGCAGTGAGATTCTGGGAGAATCGACTGAAAAACTGTTTTTT.

This sequence joins TRBV4-1 and TRBJ2-3, with TRBD2 matching over 10 bases. This CDR3 is 18 amino acids long. V shed 0 bases and J 4 bases; nucleotides not matched to a gene: 10. CDR1 MGHRA and CDR2 YSYEKL come from the germline V gene. The CDR3 DNA follows: TGCGCCAGCAGCCAAGATGGGTTAGCGGGAGGTTCATCAGATACGCAGTATTTT. Translated, it gives CASSQDGLAGGSSDTQYF.

J is TRBJ1-2 and V is TRBV27; TRBD1 agrees at 10 bases. J gave up 5 bases and V 3 bases, and 6 bases lay outside the gene matches. Germline V gene lookup returns CDR1 MNHEY and CDR2 SMNVEV (reference sequence). This CDR3 contains 15 residues. CDR3 coding DNA: TGTGCCAGCAGTTTTGGTGGGGGACAGGGGTATGGCTACACCTTC. This gives the protein CASSFGGGQGYGYTF.

This chain uses TRBV29-1 with TRBJ2-7, with 9 bases fitting TRBD1. Germline V gives CDR1 SQVTM, CDR2 ANQGSEA. This CDR3 has 13 amino acids. V shed 7 bases, J shed 3 bases, and the junction held 7 bases outside the gene matches. Written as DNA, the CDR3 is TGCAGCGCTTATTCGGGACAGGGCTACGAGCAGTACTTC. Its translation: CSAYSGQGYEQYF.

The genes are TRBV6-1 and TRBJ2-3; no clear D gene. Germline CDR1 is MNHNS and CDR2 is SASEGT. Trimming cost V 6 bases and J 0 bases, with 10 bases left between them. The CDR3 totals 14 residues. The CDR3 DNA reads as TGTGCCAGCAGGTCCAGATCTAGCACAGATACGCAGTATTTT. This encodes CASRSRSSTDTQYF.

The J gene is TRBJ2-6, the V gene TRBV27; 8 bases are a match to TRBD1. The CDR3 is made up of 17 amino acids. With V trimmed by 2 bases and J by 4 bases, 7 bases remained unmatched. Germline values: CDR1 MNHEY, CDR2 SMNVEV (reference sequence). CDR3 loop: CASSLAQGATGANVLTF. CDR3 bases: TGTGCCAGCAGTTTAGCGCAGGGGGCAACCGGGGCCAACGTCCTGACTTTC.

Only one count was recorded for this clone. This chain links TRBV6-5 with TRBJ2-1; TRBD2 matches at 13 bases. Germline V gene lookup returns CDR1 MNHEY and CDR2 SVGAGI. V was clipped by 8 bases and J by 6 bases; unmatched bases: 1. CDR3 size: 13 residues. The CDR3 reads CASGTSGINEQFF. CDR3 DNA sequence: TGTGCCAGCGGGACTAGCGGGATCAATGAGCAGTTCTTC.

The rearrangement uses TRBV9 and TRBJ2-3; 11 bases map to TRBD2. Germline trimming cut 3 bases from V and 3 bases from J; bases unmatched to any gene: 3. This CDR3 spans 15 amino acids. Per germline, CDR1 SGDLS and CDR2 YYNGEE. The DNA for the CDR3 is TGTGCCAGCAGCGGGTGGACTAGCGGGACAGATACGCAGTATTTT. It codes for CASSGWTSGTDTQYF.

The chain has TRBV7-8 and TRBJ2-4, with 12 nucleotides matching TRBD2. V was clipped by 5 bases and J by 0 bases; unmatched bases: 11. Germline lookup yields CDR1 SGHVS and CDR2 FQNEAQ. This CDR3 contains 19 residues. In DNA form, the CDR3 reads TGTGCCAGCAGCCCATACAGGGGACTAGCGGGTTTAGCCAAAAACATTCAGTACTTC. Amino acids: CASSPYRGLAGLAKNIQYF.

Only one count was recorded for this clone. The chain is built from TRBV7-9 and TRBJ1-2; 7 bases align to TRBD1. Germline loops: CDR1 SEHNR, CDR2 FQNEAQ (reference sequence). This CDR3 has 16 amino acids. After removal of 2 bases from V and 1 base from J, the junction contained 7 bases not matched to a gene. CDR3 in DNA: TGTGCCAGCAGCTTATGGGCAGGGGGTCTTAACTATGGCTACACCTTC. This sequence encodes CASSLWAGGLNYGYTF.

As for this clone: Relative to the germline gene, one junction end is altered; a read error may explain this. The chain couples TRBV25-1 to TRBJ1-1; D is possibly TRBD1 (5 bases). CDR3 size: 14 residues. Germline V gene data show CDR1 as MGHDK and CDR2 as SYGVNS. The CDR3 sequence is CVSSEPQGRAKAFF. The CDR3 bases are TGTGTCAGCAGTGAACCACAAGGCAGGGCGAAAGCTTTCTTT.

The chain couples TRBV7-8 to TRBJ2-1; 10 bases match TRBD2. After removal of 2 bases from V and 4 bases from J, the junction contained 8 bases not matched to a gene. The germline gives CDR1 SGHVS, CDR2 FQNEAQ. The CDR3 contains 17 residues. The CDR3 nucleotides read TGTGCCAGCAGCTTATCAACGGGACTAGCGCCATACAATGAGCAGTTCTTC. Translating gives CASSLSTGLAPYNEQFF. The complete variable domain, with remaining parts taken from reference TRBV7-8 and TRBJ2-1, reads GAGVSQSPRYKVAKRGQDVALRCDPISGHVSLFWYQQALGQGPEFLTYFQNEAQLDKSGLPSDRFFAERPEGSVSTLKIQRTQQEDSAVYLCASSLSTGLAPYNEQFFGPGTRLTVL.

The chain employs TRBV4-2 and TRBJ2-7, with D unclear. V gave up 1 base and J gave up 0 bases, with 7 bases separating them. Germline loops: CDR1 LGHNA, CDR2 YNFKEQ. This CDR3 region has 14 residues. CDR3 sequence reads: CASSQGLDSYEQYF. The CDR3 DNA sequence: TGTGCCAGCAGCCAAGGTCTAGACTCCTACGAGCAGTACTTC.

This clone was observed a single time. The chain couples TRBV4-2 to TRBJ1-1; D is uncertain. This CDR3 region has 14 residues. The germline CDR1 and CDR2 sequences are LGHNA and YNFKEQ. Between the trimmed V and J ends, which lost 4 bases and 0 bases, there was a span of 9 bases. DNA of the CDR3: TGTGCCAGCAGCCGAGAGACACTGAACACTGAAGCTTTCTTT. This codes for CASSRETLNTEAFF.

The V call is TRBV19, the J call TRBJ2-7, with 8 bases lining up with TRBD1. Germline V gene lookup returns CDR1 LNHDA and CDR2 SQIVND (reference sequence). The trim removed 0 bases at V and 2 bases at J, leaving 6 bases unmatched. This CDR3 comprises 16 residues. The DNA for the CDR3 is TGTGCCAGTAGTATAGATGGGCGGACAGGGCCCTACGAGCAGTACTTC. The encoded protein is CASSIDGRTGPYEQYF.

This clone occurred once. The gene calls are TRBV6-1 and TRBJ1-2, with D unresolved. The length of the CDR3 is 13 residues. The germline CDR1 and CDR2 sequences are MNHNS and SASEGT. The V end lost 11 bases, the J end lost 4 bases, and 17 bases lay between the germline ends. The CDR3 sequence is CAYQPGNSYGYTF. The CDR3 DNA follows: TGTGCCTACCAACCGGGAAATAGCTATGGCTACACCTTC.

This chain links TRBV4-1 with TRBJ2-1, with TRBD2 as a possible D gene (5 bases). Deletions cut 0 bases from V and 6 bases from J, with 15 bases between. CDR3 length: 16 residues. Germline CDR1 is MGHRA and CDR2 is YSYEKL. The CDR3 DNA reads as TGCGCCAGCAGCCAAGATCGAGGGCCTTTCGGCAATGAGCAGTTCTTC. Translation gives CASSQDRGPFGNEQFF.

The count of this clone is one. The rearrangement uses TRBV2 and TRBJ2-3, with 11 bases fitting TRBD1. The CDR3 has 15 amino acids. J gave up 5 bases and V 6 bases, and 7 bases lay outside the gene matches. Germline V lookup: CDR1 SNHLY, CDR2 FYNNEI. The CDR3 nucleotides are TGTGCCAGCAGGGGCTGGACAGGGGGCCGAGATACGCAGTATTTT. The encoded protein is CASRGWTGGRDTQYF. Complete variable domain (other parts from reference TRBV2 and TRBJ2-3): EPEVTQTPSHQVTQMGQEVILRCVPISNHLYFYWYRQILGQKVEFLVSFYNNEISEKSEIFDDQFSVERPDGSNFTLKIRSTKLEDSAMYFCASRGWTGGRDTQYFGPGTRLTVL.

This chain connects TRBV2 to TRBJ2-5, with 11 bases matching TRBD2. Per the germline V gene, CDR1 is SNHLY and CDR2 is FYNNEI. V lost 7 bases to trimming and J lost 1 base; unmatched junction nucleotides: 5. The CDR3 runs 15 residues. This CDR3 reads CASNRLAGSQETQYF. The DNA of the CDR3 is TGTGCCAGCAACCGACTAGCGGGATCCCAAGAGACCCAGTACTTC. Full variable domain (outside the CDR3, taken from reference TRBV2 and TRBJ2-5): EPEVTQTPSHQVTQMGQEVILRCVPISNHLYFYWYRQILGQKVEFLVSFYNNEISEKSEIFDDQFSVERPDGSNFTLKIRSTKLEDSAMYFCASNRLAGSQETQYFGPGTRLLVL.

The chain carries TRBV5-1 and TRBJ2-1, with TRBD2 identical over 9 bases. This CDR3 has 15 residues. After removal of 3 bases from V and 8 bases from J, the junction contained 9 bases not matched to a gene. CDR1 is SGHRS and CDR2 is YFSETQ in the germline V gene. The CDR3 sequence is CASSSPGLARHEQFF. CDR3 nucleotide sequence: TGCGCCAGCAGCTCACCGGGACTAGCCCGCCATGAGCAGTTCTTC.

This sequence joins TRBV27 and TRBJ1-1, with 8 bases aligning to TRBD1. CDR3 length: 13 residues. In germline, CDR1 is MNHEY, CDR2 SMNVEV (reference sequence). Trimming took 6 bases from V and 4 from J; bases not matched to a gene: 4. Here the CDR3 reads CASRRTGGTEAFF. DNA of the CDR3: TGTGCCAGCAGGCGTACAGGGGGCACTGAAGCTTTCTTT.

This clone came up a few times. The chain recombines TRBV10-3 with TRBJ2-3; TRBD1 aligns across 8 bases. Germline assignment: CDR1 ENHRY and CDR2 SYGVKD. The V gene end was trimmed by 4 bases and the J gene end by 4 bases; junction bases not matched to a gene: 10. The CDR3 consists of 16 residues. The CDR3 here is CAISASGQAAPDTQYF. The CDR3 DNA follows: TGTGCCATCAGTGCATCGGGACAGGCCGCCCCAGATACGCAGTATTTT.

The chain carries TRBV5-1 and TRBJ2-5; a weak D match, TRBD1 (6 bases). CDR3 length: 14 amino acids. Trimming removed 5 bases from V and 2 bases from J, with 13 bases in between. Germline CDR1 SGHRS, CDR2 YFSETQ. CDR3 region: CASRLQGSQETQYF. The CDR3 DNA reads TGCGCCAGCAGGCTACAGGGTAGTCAAGAGACCCAGTACTTC.